This T cell receptor beta chain was retrieved from a study of cytomegalovirus exposure and HLA in healthy donors. Overall study: The same platform was used for the 110 or so validation repertoires and the roughly 640 first-cohort repertoires, a later analysis reported.

Separation from the roughly 690-subject first cohort characterized the roughly 120-subject validation cohort, to which the donors belonged. A remark on this clone: Its antigen remains unknown.

CDR1 and CDR2 (germline): MNHEY, SMNVEV (reference sequence). The CDR3 loop spans 14 amino acids. Trimming cost V 5 bases and J 3 bases, with 14 bases left between them. Regarding the study as a whole: Researchers counted over 150 TCR beta chains as cytomegalovirus-associated. Diagnosis of cytomegalovirus status made by the classifier reportedly showed high specificity and sensitivity.

Sequencing was performed with immunoSEQ multiplex PCR; in TCRdb, only in-frame clones are kept and a portion is missing. This table has 160,000 or so clones, 80% to 90% appearing once. The sequencing sample was made of PBMCs. The clonotype was recovered from a woman aged 25 to 45 in good health and CMV-seronegative. V is TRBV27 and J is TRBJ2-7; D is undetermined. The CDR3 sequence: CASSPWSQIYEQYF. The CDR3 nucleotides read TGTGCCAGCAGTCCGTGGAGCCAGATCTACGAGCAGTACTTC.